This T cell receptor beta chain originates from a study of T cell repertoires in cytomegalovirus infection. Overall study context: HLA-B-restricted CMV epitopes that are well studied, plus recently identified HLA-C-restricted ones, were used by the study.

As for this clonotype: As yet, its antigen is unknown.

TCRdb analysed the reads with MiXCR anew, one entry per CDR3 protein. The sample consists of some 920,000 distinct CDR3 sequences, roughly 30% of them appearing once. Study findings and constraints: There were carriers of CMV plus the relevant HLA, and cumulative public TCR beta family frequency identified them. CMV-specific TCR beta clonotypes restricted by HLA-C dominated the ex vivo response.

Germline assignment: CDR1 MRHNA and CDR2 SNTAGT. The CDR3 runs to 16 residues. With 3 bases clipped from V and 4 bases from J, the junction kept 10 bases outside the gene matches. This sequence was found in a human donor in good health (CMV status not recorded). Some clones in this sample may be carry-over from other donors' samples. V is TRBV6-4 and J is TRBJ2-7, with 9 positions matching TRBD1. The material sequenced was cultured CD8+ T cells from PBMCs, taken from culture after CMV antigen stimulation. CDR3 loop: CASSDKWTGVAYEQYF. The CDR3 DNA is TGTGCCAGCAGTGATAAATGGACAGGGGTGGCATACGAGCAGTACTTC.